This TCR beta chain was recorded in a study of cytomegalovirus exposure and HLA in healthy donors. General study results and limits: In vitro assays verified that three CMV-associated chains recognized CMV antigens specifically. TCR beta chains numbering more than 150 were designated cytomegalovirus-associated.

It was with 60 Vbeta and 13 Jbeta primers that the PCR ran. How the authors handled the data: It was a later analysis that counted approximately 81 million unique TCR beta chains, of which approximately 11 million were shared. Sequencing used immunoSEQ multiplex PCR; TCRdb keeps in-frame clones, though not all of them. The V and J calls and the clone size are those of that table, but D and trimming were determined from the DNA. Among about 140,000 clones listed, about three fifths were seen once. Details on this clone: What it binds is unknown.

Germline trimming cut 1 base from V and 6 bases from J; bases unmatched to any gene: 10. Germline V CDR1 and CDR2: KGHSH, LQKENI. This CDR3 has 16 residues. The sequence was obtained from a male donor in good health and CMV-seronegative. The specimen was PBMCs. V and J are TRBV18 and TRBJ2-7; TRBD1 aligns across 9 bases. The DNA of the CDR3 is TGTGCCAGCTCACCACTCCCGGGACAGGGATCGGTCGAGCAGTACTTC. Amino acids: CASSPLPGQGSVEQYF.